This TCR beta chain was observed in a study of circulating and synovial CD4+ cells in juvenile arthritis. Study-wide results and caveats: Bulk blood CD4 repertoires were more diverse than these.

Produced via immunoSEQ multiplex PCR; TCRdb's table is partial and in-frame only. The table includes thousands of clones, around 89% detected once. The CDR3 is 16 amino acids. Trimming removed 2 bases from V and 5 bases from J, with 18 bases in between. Germline V gives CDR1 MNHNY, CDR2 SVGAGI (reference sequence). Note on this clone: Its antigen is not identified.

This receptor was obtained from a human donor with juvenile idiopathic arthritis. The chain joins TRBV6-6 to TRBJ1-1, with D possibly TRBD1 on 5 matching bases. The sequenced sample was HLA-DR+ CD4+ T cells from blood. Noted subset: circulating pathogenic-like lymphocytes, sorted as HLA-DR+CD14-CD3+CD4+CD25low/- blood T cells. The CDR3 nucleotides are TGTGCCAGCAGTTACGGGGACCCGGGAGGGCCGACTGAAGCTTTCTTT. Amino acid sequence: CASSYGDPGGPTEAFF.